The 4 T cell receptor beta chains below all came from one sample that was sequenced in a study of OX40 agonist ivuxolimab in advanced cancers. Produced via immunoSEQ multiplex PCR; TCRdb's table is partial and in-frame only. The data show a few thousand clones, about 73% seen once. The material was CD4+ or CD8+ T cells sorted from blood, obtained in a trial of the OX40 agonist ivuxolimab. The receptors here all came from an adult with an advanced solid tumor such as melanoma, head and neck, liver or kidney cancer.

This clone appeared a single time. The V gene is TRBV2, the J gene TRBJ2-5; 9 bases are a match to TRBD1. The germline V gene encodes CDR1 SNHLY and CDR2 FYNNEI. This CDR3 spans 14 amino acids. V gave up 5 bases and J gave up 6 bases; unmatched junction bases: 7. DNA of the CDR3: TGTGCCAGCAGTTCCGGGACAGGGTTTCAGACCCAGTACTTC. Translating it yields CASSSGTGFQTQYF. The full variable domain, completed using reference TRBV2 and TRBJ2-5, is EPEVTQTPSHQVTQMGQEVILRCVPISNHLYFYWYRQILGQKVEFLVSFYNNEISEKSEIFDDQFSVERPDGSNFTLKIRSTKLEDSAMYFCASSSGTGFQTQYFGPGTRLLVL.

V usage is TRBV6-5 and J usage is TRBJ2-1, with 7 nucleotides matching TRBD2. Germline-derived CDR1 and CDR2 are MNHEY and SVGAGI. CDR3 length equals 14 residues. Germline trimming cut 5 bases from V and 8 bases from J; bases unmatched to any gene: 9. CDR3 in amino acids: CASSLGLNYDEQFF. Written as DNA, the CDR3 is TGTGCCAGCAGTCTGGGACTAAATTACGATGAGCAGTTCTTC.

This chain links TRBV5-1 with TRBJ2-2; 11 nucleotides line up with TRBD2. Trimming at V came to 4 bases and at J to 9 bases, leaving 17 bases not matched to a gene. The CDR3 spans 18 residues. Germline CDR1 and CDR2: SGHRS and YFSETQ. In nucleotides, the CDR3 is TGCGCCAGCAGCAGAGAAGCGGGACTAGCGGCAGTCGAGTGGGAGCTGTTTTTT. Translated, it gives CASSREAGLAAVEWELFF.

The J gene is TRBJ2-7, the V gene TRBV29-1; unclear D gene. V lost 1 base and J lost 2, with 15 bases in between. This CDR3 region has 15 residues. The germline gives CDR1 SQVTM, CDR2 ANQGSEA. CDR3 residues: CSVEAPRASTYEQYF. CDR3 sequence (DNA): TGCAGCGTTGAAGCCCCCCGGGCCTCTACCTACGAGCAGTACTTC.